The 26 T cell receptor beta chains below were found in one sample sequenced in a study of STAT5B mutations in CD4+ large granular lymphocyte leukemia (dated 2022 in TCRdb). The method was the immunoSEQ multiplex PCR assay. Here the immuneACCESS table is served through TCRdb, limited to in-frame sequences with V and J called. Missing clones are a known gap in these copies; in checked studies unresolved V genes cover under half, and the rest lacks a known reason. The sample table shows fewer than 45,000 clones, and roughly 80% are seen once. The ten largest clones add up to 3.6% of the sample. Material for sequencing was CD4+ T cells from blood buffy coats. These receptors originate from a human donor in good health.

The chain joins TRBV4-1 to TRBJ2-2, with D uncertain. This CDR3 is built from 13 residues. Germline V gives CDR1 MGHRA, CDR2 YSYEKL. Trimming took 2 bases from V and 5 from J, leaving 6 bases between them. CDR3 nucleotides: TGCGCCAGCAGCCAACAAGAAACCGGGGAGCTGTTTTTT. Its protein is CASSQQETGELFF.

V is TRBV6-1 and J is TRBJ1-5; no definite D call. The V gene lost 9 bases and the J gene lost 7 bases, with 16 bases spanning the gap. Germline V gene lookup returns CDR1 MNHNS and CDR2 SASEGT. The length of the CDR3 is 13 residues. In nucleotides, the CDR3 is TGTGCCAGTTGTTTAGCGGCCCGCCAGCCCCAGCATTTT. Amino acid sequence: CASCLAARQPQHF.

The chain links TRBV4-3 to TRBJ2-1; 11 bases are a match to TRBD2. V trimming: 2 bases; J trimming: 6 bases; junction bases outside the gene matches: 9. This CDR3 comprises 17 residues. Looked up from germline, CDR1 is LGHNA and CDR2 is YSLEER. The CDR3 DNA reads as TGCGCCAGCAGCCAATCGTCGACTAGCGGGACTTTCAATGAGCAGTTCTTC. Protein: CASSQSSTSGTFNEQFF.

The chain recombines TRBV2 with TRBJ1-2; D is perhaps TRBD1 (6 bases). The V end lost 4 bases, the J end lost 4 bases, and 13 bases lay between the germline ends. This CDR3 region has 14 residues. Germline V gene sequence: CDR1 SNHLY, CDR2 FYNNEI. The CDR3 is CASSGEWGAYGYTF. For the CDR3, the DNA is TGTGCCAGCAGTGGGGAGTGGGGGGCCTATGGCTACACCTTC.

This clone has only a few counts. The chain carries TRBV5-5 and TRBJ1-1, with D perhaps matching TRBD1 (5 bases). This CDR3 region has 13 residues. Trimming left V 5 bases short and J 5 bases short, with 13 bases between. Germline V gene lookup returns CDR1 SGHKS and CDR2 YYEKEE (reference sequence). CDR3 region: CASSAAGRTEAFF. The CDR3 bases are TGTGCCAGCAGTGCGGCAGGGAGGACTGAAGCTTTCTTT.

The J gene is TRBJ1-4, the V gene TRBV19, with 7 bases lining up with TRBD1. The CDR3 extends over 13 amino acids. From germline, CDR1 is LNHDA and CDR2 SQIVND (reference sequence). The ends lost 2 bases at V and 11 bases at J; junction bases unmatched: 5. The CDR3 reads CASSIKGAGKLFF. As DNA, the CDR3 is TGTGCCAGTAGTATAAAGGGGGCTGGGAAACTGTTTTTT.

V gene TRBV19 combines with J gene TRBJ2-3; D not certain. Trimming cost V 5 bases and J 4 bases, with 10 bases left between them. CDR1 and CDR2 (germline): LNHDA, SQIVND (reference sequence). CDR3 size: 13 residues. CDR3 sequence: CASSFLPADTQYF. For the CDR3, the DNA is TGTGCCAGTAGTTTCTTGCCCGCAGATACGCAGTATTTT. Using reference TRBV19 and TRBJ2-3 for the parts outside the CDR3, the full variable domain is DGGITQSPKYLFRKEGQNVTLSCEQNLNHDAMYWYRQDPGQGLRLIYYSQIVNDFQKGDIAEGYSVSREKKESFPLTVTSAQKNPTAFYLCASSFLPADTQYFGPGTRLTVL.

The gene calls are TRBV7-3 and TRBJ2-3, with 11 bases identical to TRBD2. This CDR3 is built from 15 residues. Germline assignment: CDR1 SGHTA and CDR2 FQGTGA. With 5 bases clipped from V and 4 bases from J, the junction kept 5 bases outside the gene matches. The CDR3 is CASSRVAGGSDTQYF. The CDR3 coding sequence is TGTGCCAGCAGCCGTGTAGCGGGGGGGTCAGATACGCAGTATTTT.

V is TRBV4-3 and J is TRBJ1-6; D uncertain. Germline-derived CDR1 and CDR2 are LGHNA and YSLEER. The V end lost 1 base, the J end lost 9 bases, and 13 bases lay between the germline ends. This CDR3 has 15 residues. CDR3 residues: CASSQVGGGFSPLHF. CDR3 bases: TGCGCCAGCAGCCAAGTCGGAGGAGGATTTTCACCCCTCCACTTT.

This rearrangement joins TRBV7-2 to TRBJ1-1; D gene ambiguous. Trimming took off 5 bases at V and 1 base at J, with 8 bases between the two ends. Germline V gene lookup returns CDR1 SGHTA and CDR2 FQGNSA. The CDR3 is 13 amino acids. Here the CDR3 reads CASSVRGNTEAFF. CDR3 coding DNA: TGTGCCAGCAGCGTCCGGGGGAACACTGAAGCTTTCTTT. The complete variable domain, with remaining parts taken from reference TRBV7-2 and TRBJ1-1, reads GAGVSQSPSNKVTEKGKDVELRCDPISGHTALYWYRQSLGQGLEFLIYFQGNSAPDKSGLPSDRFSAERTGGSVSTLTIQRTQQEDSAVYLCASSVRGNTEAFFGQGTRLTVV.

The chain has TRBV19 and TRBJ1-1; D gene ambiguous. Germline CDR1 reads LNHDA; CDR2 reads SQIVND (reference sequence). Deletions cut 0 bases from V and 3 bases from J, with 20 bases between. The CDR3 extends over 18 amino acids. CDR3 amino acids: CASSIEVRLPVRDTEAFF. DNA for the CDR3: TGTGCCAGTAGTATAGAAGTACGACTTCCAGTAAGGGACACTGAAGCTTTCTTT.

The chain has TRBV5-4 and TRBJ1-1, with 10 positions matching TRBD1. The CDR3 extends over 16 amino acids. Germline CDR1 reads SGHNT; CDR2 reads YYREEE (reference sequence). Trimming removed 4 bases from V and 3 bases from J; junction bases left unmatched: 9. The CDR3 DNA follows: TGTGCCAGCAGCACTACGGGACAGGGGTCTTACACTGAAGCTTTCTTT. It specifies CASSTTGQGSYTEAFF.

The CDR3 loop is CASSLDAGPTDTQYF. The DNA of the CDR3 is TGTGCCAGCAGCTTAGATGCAGGACCCACAGATACGCAGTATTTT. V usage is TRBV11-3 and J usage is TRBJ2-3; D gene uncertain. This CDR3 is built from 15 residues. In germline, CDR1 is SGHNT, CDR2 YENEEA. Deletions cut 0 bases from V and 2 bases from J, with 9 bases between.

This clone was recorded a few times. The chain carries TRBV5-1 and TRBJ1-1; tentative D call: TRBD1 (5 bases). Germline CDR1 is SGHRS and CDR2 is YFSETQ. The V and J ends lost 5 bases and 5 bases respectively, with 7 bases between them. The CDR3 runs 11 residues. The DNA for the CDR3 is TGCGCCAGCAGGTGGGGGACTGAAGCTTTCTTT. It yields the protein CASRWGTEAFF.

The chain is built from TRBV10-3 and TRBJ1-2, with 9 bases lining up with TRBD1. The CDR3 spans 14 residues. From germline, CDR1 is ENHRY and CDR2 SYGVKD. J was trimmed by 8 bases and V by 5 bases; bases with no gene match: 9. In nucleotides, the CDR3 is TGTGCCATCAGTTTCTTCGGGACAGGGTCGGGCTACACCTTC. Protein product: CAISFFGTGSGYTF.

The chain is built from TRBV15 and TRBJ1-2; a weak D match, TRBD1 (5 bases). CDR3 length: 13 residues. Germline V gene lookup returns CDR1 LNHNV and CDR2 YYDKDF (reference sequence). V shed 3 bases and J shed 4 bases, with 9 bases lying between them. CDR3 nucleotide sequence: TGTGCCACCAGCAGGGGCGGGGGCTATGGCTACACCTTC. The encoded protein is CATSRGGGYGYTF.

The chain employs TRBV7-2 and TRBJ2-7; D might be TRBD1 or TRBD2, each matching 5 bases. Trimming shortened V by 1 base and J by 4 bases, and 17 bases separated the two germline ends. CDR1 and CDR2 (germline): SGHTA, FQGNSA. The CDR3 totals 16 residues. The CDR3 nucleotides are TGTGCCAGCAGCTTAGGGGACCACGGAACTCTTTACGAGCAGTACTTC. Translation gives CASSLGDHGTLYEQYF.

V is TRBV7-9 and J is TRBJ2-2; D not certain. From germline, CDR1 is SEHNR and CDR2 FQNEAQ (reference sequence). The CDR3 sequence is 18 residues long. V lost 1 base and J 5 bases, leaving 20 bases between the germline ends. CDR3 coding DNA: TGTGCCAGCAGCTTAGTGGGGTGGCTAGACTTGGGGACCGGGGAGCTGTTTTTT. It yields the protein CASSLVGWLDLGTGELFF.

The chain carries TRBV10-3 and TRBJ1-3; perhaps TRBD1 as D (5 bases). This CDR3 is built from 15 residues. V lost 8 bases and J lost 0, with 14 bases in between. Per germline, CDR1 ENHRY and CDR2 SYGVKD. Here the CDR3 reads CAIQSAGHSGNTIYF. The CDR3, as DNA: TGTGCCATCCAATCGGCAGGGCACTCTGGAAACACCATATATTTT.

The rearrangement joins TRBV28 to TRBJ2-6; TRBD1 agrees at 8 bases. The CDR3 consists of 18 residues. J was trimmed by 0 bases and V by 2 bases; bases with no gene match: 6. CDR1 and CDR2 from the germline V gene are MDHEN and SYDVKM. CDR3 DNA sequence: TGTGCCAGCAGTTTAGCCAGGGGGCGTTTCTCTGGGGCCAACGTCCTGACTTTC. Amino acid sequence: CASSLARGRFSGANVLTF.

This clone was recorded once. For the CDR3, the DNA is TGTGCCAGCTCACCTCTACTAGCGGGGGGCACCGGGGAGCTGTTTTTT. Translating gives CASSPLLAGGTGELFF. The chain combines TRBV18 with TRBJ2-2; 12 bases line up with TRBD2. With V trimmed by 3 bases and J by 4 bases, 3 bases remained unmatched. The germline gives CDR1 KGHSH, CDR2 LQKENI. This CDR3 spans 16 amino acids.

In nucleotides, the CDR3 is TGTGCCAGCAGCCTCACGACACTTTCCTACGAGCAGTACTTC. Translated: CASSLTTLSYEQYF. J is TRBJ2-7 and V is TRBV7-2; D not certain. V lost 5 bases, J lost 1 base, and 12 bases lay in between. CDR1 SGHTA and CDR2 FQGNSA come from the germline V gene. The CDR3 is made up of 14 amino acids.

The V call is TRBV7-9, the J call TRBJ2-1; 9 nucleotides align to TRBD2. From germline, CDR1 is SEHNR and CDR2 FQNEAQ (reference sequence). This CDR3 comprises 15 residues. Unmatched junction bases numbered 6, after V lost 1 base and J lost 8 bases. The CDR3 nucleotides are TGTGCCAGCAGCTTAGGACTAGCGGACACCGATGAGCAGTTCTTC. Protein sequence: CASSLGLADTDEQFF. Based on the CDR3 plus reference TRBV7-9 and TRBJ2-1, the full variable domain is DTGVSQNPRHKITKRGQNVTFRCDPISEHNRLYWYRQTLGQGPEFLTYFQNEAQLEKSRLLSDRFSAERPKGSFSTLEIQRTEQGDSAMYLCASSLGLADTDEQFFGPGTRLTVL.

As to this clone: One end of the junction does not line up with germline, which may come from a read error. This chain links TRBV27 with TRBJ1-2; D uncertain. CDR3 length: 16 amino acids. Germline assignment: CDR1 MNHEY and CDR2 SMNVEV (reference sequence). The CDR3 loop is CASSLMPEAFNYGYIF. The DNA of the CDR3 is TGTGCCAGCAGTTTAATGCCCGAAGCCTTTAACTATGGCTACATCTTC.

V is TRBV27 and J is TRBJ2-5, with D possibly being TRBD1 (5 bases). With 1 base removed from V and 1 base from J, the gap between germline ends came to 16 bases. The CDR3 runs 17 residues. Looked up from germline, CDR1 is MNHEY and CDR2 is SMNVEV (reference sequence). The CDR3 reads CASSLLPLQQGQETQYF. The CDR3 region has the DNA TGTGCCAGCAGTTTATTACCCCTCCAGCAGGGCCAAGAGACCCAGTACTTC.

J is TRBJ2-5 and V is TRBV30, with D perhaps matching TRBD2 (5 bases). CDR3 length: 13 amino acids. With 7 bases removed from V and 2 bases from J, the gap between germline ends came to 14 bases. Germline V CDR1 and CDR2: GTSNPN, SVGIG (reference sequence). CDR3: CASSLGPQETQYF. DNA for the CDR3: TGTGCCTCTAGCTTAGGACCTCAAGAGACCCAGTACTTC.